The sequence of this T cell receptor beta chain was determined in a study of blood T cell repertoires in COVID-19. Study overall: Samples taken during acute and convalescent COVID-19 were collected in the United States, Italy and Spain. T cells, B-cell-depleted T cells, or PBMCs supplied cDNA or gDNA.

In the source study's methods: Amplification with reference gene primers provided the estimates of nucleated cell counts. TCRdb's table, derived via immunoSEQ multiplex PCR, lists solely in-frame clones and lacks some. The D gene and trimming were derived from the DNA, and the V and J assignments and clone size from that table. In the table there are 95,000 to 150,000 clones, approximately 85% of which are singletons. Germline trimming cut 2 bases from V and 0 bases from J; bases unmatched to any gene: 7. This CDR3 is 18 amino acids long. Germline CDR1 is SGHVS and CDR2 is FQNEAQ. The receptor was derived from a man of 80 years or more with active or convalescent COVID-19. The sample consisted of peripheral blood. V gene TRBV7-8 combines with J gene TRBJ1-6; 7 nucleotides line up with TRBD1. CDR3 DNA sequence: TGTGCCAGCAGCTTAACAGGGGTTGGGATCTCCTATAATTCACCCCTCCACTTT. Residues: CASSLTGVGISYNSPLHF.